The sample holds a few counts of the clone carrying this T cell receptor beta chain. Germline V gene data show CDR1 as MNHNS and CDR2 as SASEGT. V was pared by 1 base and J by 1 base, with 11 bases between. The CDR3 loop spans 17 amino acids. The source of the sample is a study of blood T cell repertoires in COVID-19. Sequencing was performed with immunoSEQ multiplex PCR; in TCRdb, only in-frame clones are kept and a portion is missing. The table includes under 250,000 clones, around 81% detected once. This chain connects TRBV6-1 to TRBJ2-6; D might be TRBD2 (5 bases). The specimen sequenced was peripheral blood. The sequence was obtained from a human donor in a cohort sampled during active COVID-19. CDR3: CASSEVRSGSGANVLTF. DNA for the CDR3: TGTGCCAGCAGTGAAGTTCGGTCGGGATCTGGGGCCAACGTCCTGACTTTC.